These 16 T cell receptor beta chains came from one sample sequenced in a study of blood T cell repertoires in COVID-19. Here immunoSEQ multiplex PCR was the method, and the copy in TCRdb shows in-frame clones only, minus some. The profile shows under 250,000 clones, about nine tenths of them singletons. Sample: peripheral blood. These TCRs come from a man aged 55-75 years who had recovered from COVID-19.

This clone was observed a few times. This chain links TRBV10-3 with TRBJ2-1, with D possibly being TRBD2 (7 bases). The V end was cut by 4 bases, the J end by 4 bases, with 20 bases between. The CDR3 extends over 17 amino acids. Germline-derived CDR1 and CDR2 are ENHRY and SYGVKD. CDR3 loop: CAISAKGGAGAYNEQFF. In nucleotides, the CDR3 is TGTGCCATCAGTGCCAAGGGGGGGGCAGGGGCTTACAATGAGCAGTTCTTC.

V gene TRBV3-1 (or the pseudogene TRBV3-2) combines with J gene TRBJ1-4, with 10 bases matching TRBD1. This CDR3 spans 14 amino acids. From germline, CDR1 is LGHDT and CDR2 YNNKEL (reference sequence). The J segment lost 7 bases and the V segment lost 3 bases, leaving 2 bases of the junction unmatched. The CDR3 region has the DNA TGTGCCAGCAGCCACCGGGACAGGGGTGAAAAACTGTTTTTT. This translates into CASSHRDRGEKLFF.

V usage is TRBV2 and J usage is TRBJ1-5; 8 nucleotides match TRBD1. After removal of 7 bases from V and 3 bases from J, the junction contained 5 bases not matched to a gene. The CDR3 runs to 14 residues. Germline loops: CDR1 SNHLY, CDR2 FYNNEI. The CDR3 nucleotides are TGTGCCAGCAAAGACAGGGGATACAATCAGCCCCAGCATTTT. This codes for CASKDRGYNQPQHF.

This sequence joins TRBV5-6 and TRBJ1-5, with 7 bases matching TRBD1. Unmatched junction bases numbered 8, after V lost 4 bases and J lost 7 bases. The length of the CDR3 is 14 residues. Germline CDR1 and CDR2: SGHDT and YYEEEE. CDR3 protein: CASSVGTARQPQHF. CDR3 DNA sequence: TGTGCCAGCAGCGTAGGGACAGCCCGGCAGCCCCAGCATTTT.

In this sample, this clone turned up once. The chain links TRBV4-1 to TRBJ1-4, with 7 bases matching TRBD1. This CDR3 spans 16 amino acids. V shed 0 bases and J 7 bases; nucleotides not matched to a gene: 8. The germline CDR1 and CDR2 sequences are MGHRA and YSYEKL. DNA for the CDR3: TGCGCCAGCAGCCAAGACTCTCGGGCAGGGGGTGAAAAACTGTTTTTT. It is translated as CASSQDSRAGGEKLFF.

This chain uses TRBV30 with TRBJ1-1, with D hard to call. CDR3 length: 14 amino acids. V lost 4 bases and J 4 bases, leaving 16 bases between the germline ends. CDR1 and CDR2 (germline): GTSNPN, SVGIG (reference sequence). The CDR3 DNA reads TGTGCCTGGAACCGACGGGGTATCGGCACTGAAGCTTTCTTT. Residues: CAWNRRGIGTEAFF.

The chain recombines TRBV4-1 with TRBJ1-3; TRBD1 might be the D (6 bases). The CDR3 sequence is 14 residues long. The V gene's germline CDR1 is MGHRA and CDR2 YSYEKL. The V gene lost 1 base and the J gene lost 4 bases, with 8 bases spanning the gap. DNA for the CDR3: TGCGCCAGCAGCCAAGTGGGGGCAGGAAACACCATATATTTT. This sequence encodes CASSQVGAGNTIYF.

This chain links TRBV19 with TRBJ1-4; TRBD1 aligns across 7 bases. Per germline, CDR1 LNHDA and CDR2 SQIVND (reference sequence). The CDR3 consists of 13 residues. Unmatched junction bases numbered 1, after V lost 6 bases and J lost 3 bases. CDR3 coding DNA: TGTGCCAGTAGGGGGACAGCTAATGAAAAACTGTTTTTT. Protein: CASRGTANEKLFF.

This clone was detected once. The chain carries TRBV24-1 and TRBJ1-1, with D uncertain. The CDR3 is 13 amino acids. Germline V lookup: CDR1 KGHDR, CDR2 SFDVKD. V was shortened by 4 bases and J by 10 bases, with 15 bases between the two germline ends. CDR3: CATSDLPPSRAFF. The CDR3, as DNA: TGTGCCACCAGTGACCTGCCGCCGTCGAGAGCTTTCTTT.

The rearrangement uses TRBV18 and TRBJ2-7; tentative D call: TRBD2 (5 bases). V gave up 3 bases and J gave up 6 bases, with 12 bases separating them. The germline V gene encodes CDR1 KGHSH and CDR2 LQKENI. The CDR3 is made up of 13 amino acids. CDR3 bases: TGTGCCAGCTCACCTCGGGAAGTTGTCGAGCAGTACTTC. It codes for CASSPREVVEQYF. Variable domain in full (rest from reference TRBV18 and TRBJ2-7): NAGVMQNPRHLVRRRGQEARLRCSPMKGHSHVYWYRQLPEEGLKFMVYLQKENIIDESGMPKERFSAEFPKEGPSILRIQQVVRGDSAAYFCASSPREVVEQYFGPGTRLTVT.

This chain joins TRBV11-1 and TRBJ1-2, with D possibly matching TRBD1 (6 bases). The CDR3 is made up of 14 amino acids. The V end was cut by 4 bases, the J end by 2 bases, with 11 bases between. The germline CDR1 and CDR2 sequences are SGHAT and FQDESV (reference sequence). CDR3 nucleotide sequence: TGTGCCAGCAGCTCCCGAGACAGGAACTATGGCTACACCTTC. It codes for CASSSRDRNYGYTF.

The sample holds a few counts of this clone. CDR3 coding DNA: TGTGCCAGCAGCTTAGCCAATAGCAATCAGCCCCAGCATTTT. It yields the protein CASSLANSNQPQHF. This chain uses TRBV7-2 with TRBJ1-5; D is unresolved. From germline, CDR1 is SGHTA and CDR2 FQGNSA. The CDR3 spans 14 residues. Trimming removed 0 bases from V and 0 bases from J, with 3 bases in between.

The rearrangement joins TRBV2 to TRBJ2-3; D is possibly TRBD2 (6 bases). Germline V gene sequence: CDR1 SNHLY, CDR2 FYNNEI. This CDR3 is built from 15 residues. Trimming cost V 3 bases and J 1 base, with 11 bases left between them. The CDR3 protein is CASSEWGLGTDTQYF. CDR3 nucleotides: TGTGCCAGCAGTGAGTGGGGACTGGGCACAGATACGCAGTATTTT.

V is TRBV24-1 and J is TRBJ1-3; 8 nucleotides match TRBD1. Germline trimming cut 4 bases from V and 2 bases from J; bases unmatched to any gene: 3. CDR3 length equals 15 residues. Germline lookup yields CDR1 KGHDR and CDR2 SFDVKD. The CDR3 region is CATSDRTGTGNTIYF. The DNA of the CDR3 is TGTGCCACCAGTGACCGGACAGGGACTGGAAACACCATATATTTT.

The chain recombines TRBV29-1 with TRBJ1-2; a possible D gene is TRBD1 (6 bases). The V and J ends lost 7 bases and 0 bases respectively, with 15 bases between them. This CDR3 has 14 residues. CDR1 SQVTM and CDR2 ANQGSEA come from the germline V gene. In DNA, the CDR3 is TGCAGCGCTTTAACAGGGCTTTCTAACTATGGCTACACCTTC. Translated: CSALTGLSNYGYTF.

V gene TRBV7-3 combines with J gene TRBJ2-3, with D possibly TRBD2 on 7 matching bases. This CDR3 is built from 15 residues. Trimming cost V 3 bases and J 2 bases, with 12 bases left between them. Germline assignment: CDR1 SGHTA and CDR2 FQGTGA. CDR3 bases: TGTGCCAGCAGCTTCGGGGGGACACACACAGATACGCAGTATTTT. It codes for CASSFGGTHTDTQYF.